This T cell receptor (beta chain) came from a study of blood T cell repertoires in COVID-19. There are a few counts of this clone. Other DNA variants within this sample encode the same CDR3. The CDR3 is made up of 14 amino acids. Germline loops: CDR1 SGHRS, CDR2 YFSETQ. V was pared by 5 bases and J by 2 bases, with 5 bases of the junction left unmatched. Source study methods: From reference gene primer amplification, estimates of nucleated cell counts were derived. Here immunoSEQ multiplex PCR was the method, and the copy in TCRdb shows in-frame clones only, minus some. V, J and clone size are taken as reported in that table, and D and trimming were inferred from the DNA itself. The sample has about 180,000 clones; around four fifths are singletons.

Material for sequencing was peripheral blood. The chain combines TRBV5-1 with TRBJ2-7; 9 bases match TRBD2. The sequence came from a woman between 35 and 50 years old with COVID-19, enrolled during active disease. CDR3 amino acids: CASRPGGGAYEQYF. CDR3 nucleotide sequence: TGCGCCAGCAGACCTGGCGGGGGGGCCTACGAGCAGTACTTC.